Listed below are T cell receptor beta chains from one sample, sequenced in a study of early stage breast cancer tumors. The protocol was immunoSEQ multiplex PCR, while the TCRdb copy is restricted to in-frame clones and leaves out a portion. The table shows 25,000 to 35,000 clones, with approximately 76% occurring only once. The sequencing input was blood. These receptor sequences come from a person aged 50 to 59 with breast cancer. CDR3s include the opening cysteine and the closing phenylalanine or tryptophan. The D gene is left open where the match is weak. Clone size, where shown, is once, few, many, or a class for clones that have expanded.

D: TRBD1; V: TRBV5-6; size: NA; J: TRBJ1-2; DNA: TGTGCCAGCAGCTTGACAGGGGAAGGCTACACCTTC; CDR3: CASSLTGEGYTF
D: TRBD1; V: TRBV27; size: NA; J: TRBJ1-5; DNA: TGTGCCAGCAGTTTGACAGGGATGAAGCAGCCCCAGCATTTT; CDR3: CASSLTGMKQPQHF
D: TRBD1; V: TRBV11-2; size: NA; J: TRBJ2-1; DNA: TGTGCCAGCAGCTCCTTAATCGGGACAGTATACAATGAGCAGTTCTTC; CDR3: CASSSLIGTVYNEQFF
D: TRBD1; V: TRBV27; size: NA; J: TRBJ1-5; DNA: TGTGCCAGCAGTTTTGGAGGGGGCGCAAGCAATCAGCCCCAGCATTTT; CDR3: CASSFGGGASNQPQHF
D: NA; V: TRBV4-3; size: NA; J: TRBJ2-7; DNA: TGCGCCAGCAGCCAGGGATGGGGGCCGCCCTACGAGCAGTACTTC; CDR3: CASSQGWGPPYEQYF
D: NA; V: TRBV27; size: NA; J: TRBJ1-1; DNA: TGTGCCAGCAAGGTGGACAGAGAAAACACTGAAGCTTTCTTT; CDR3: CASKVDRENTEAFF
D: NA; V: TRBV2; size: NA; J: TRBJ2-7; DNA: TGTGCCAGCAGTGAACCCAGGGCCCCCTACGAGCAGTACTTC; CDR3: CASSEPRAPYEQYF
D: NA; V: TRBV7-7; size: NA; J: TRBJ2-7; DNA: TGTGCTAGCAGCTTACGGCATTTGGACGAGCAGTACTTC; CDR3: CASSLRHLDEQYF
D: NA; V: TRBV29-1; size: NA; J: TRBJ2-5; DNA: TGCAGCGTTGGAAGTGGTTACCAAGAGACCCAGTACTTC; CDR3: CSVGSGYQETQYF
D: NA; V: TRBV20-1; size: NA; J: TRBJ2-3; DNA: TGCAGTTTGGAAACAGATACGCAGTATTTT; CDR3: CSLETDTQYF
D: TRBD2; V: TRBV5-6; size: NA; J: TRBJ2-7; DNA: TGTGCCAGCAGCTTGATTACGGGAGGAGCCTACGAGCAGTACTTC; CDR3: CASSLITGGAYEQYF
D: TRBD2; V: TRBV11-3; size: NA; J: TRBJ2-1; DNA: TGTGCCAGCAGCTCCGGGACTAGCGGGACCTATGAGCAGTTCTTC; CDR3: CASSSGTSGTYEQFF
D: NA; V: TRBV19; size: NA; J: TRBJ2-3; DNA: TGTGCCAGTAGTTCCAGGAGGGGCAGCACAGATACGCAGTATTTT; CDR3: CASSSRRGSTDTQYF
D: NA; V: TRBV9; size: NA; J: TRBJ1-2; DNA: TGTGCCAGCAGCGTCGGCCTTGACCCCCATGGCTACACCTTC; CDR3: CASSVGLDPHGYTF
D: TRBD2; V: TRBV6-5; size: NA; J: TRBJ2-3; DNA: TGTGCCAGCAGCTCGAGCGGGACTAGCACAGATACGCAGTATTTT; CDR3: CASSSSGTSTDTQYF
D: NA; V: TRBV5-4; size: NA; J: TRBJ1-2; DNA: TGTGCCAGCAGCTCCATGGGGGCAAGATATGGCTACACCTTC; CDR3: CASSSMGARYGYTF
D: NA; V: TRBV2; size: NA; J: TRBJ2-3; DNA: TGTGCCAGCACCGAGGACACTTATACGCAGTATTTT; CDR3: CASTEDTYTQYF
D: TRBD1; V: TRBV15; size: NA; J: TRBJ1-2; DNA: TGTGCCACCAGCAGAGCCACAGGGGTCGGCTATGGCTACACCTTC; CDR3: CATSRATGVGYGYTF
D: NA; V: TRBV18; size: NA; J: TRBJ2-3; DNA: TGTGCCAGCTCACCACCGGCGCAGGGCGGCACAGATACGCAGTATTTT; CDR3: CASSPPAQGGTDTQYF
D: TRBD2; V: TRBV6-6; size: NA; J: TRBJ2-7; DNA: TGTGCCAGCAGCCTACTAGCGGAGAGCTACGAGCAGTACTTC; CDR3: CASSLLAESYEQYF
D: TRBD2; V: TRBV19; size: NA; J: TRBJ2-2; DNA: TGTGCCAGTAGGGTAAGCGGGAGCCTCACCGGGGAGCTGTTTTTT; CDR3: CASRVSGSLTGELFF
D: NA; V: TRBV2; size: few; J: TRBJ1-1; DNA: TGTGCCAGCAGCGGACAGCCGAACACTGAAGCTTTCTTT; CDR3: CASSGQPNTEAFF
D: NA; V: TRBV6-5; size: NA; J: TRBJ1-2; DNA: TGTGCCAGCAGTGTGGGGAAGTATGGCTACACCTTC; CDR3: CASSVGKYGYTF
D: TRBD1; V: TRBV28; size: NA; J: TRBJ1-2; DNA: TGTGCCAGCAGTTCCGGGACAGGGATAATCTATGGCTACACCTTC; CDR3: CASSSGTGIIYGYTF
D: TRBD1; V: TRBV30; size: few; J: TRBJ1-1; DNA: TGTGCCTGGATCCTGTGGACAGGGGAAGCTTTCTTT; CDR3: CAWILWTGEAFF
D: TRBD1; V: TRBV19; size: NA; J: TRBJ1-2; DNA: TGTGCCAGTAGTTCCGACAGGGGTCGAGGCTACACCTTC; CDR3: CASSSDRGRGYTF
D: NA; V: TRBV7-2; size: NA; J: TRBJ2-1; DNA: TGTGCCAGCAACTACCCGAGCGGGTACAATGAGCAGTTCTTC; CDR3: CASNYPSGYNEQFF
D: NA; V: TRBV5-1; size: NA; J: TRBJ1-3; DNA: TGCGCCAGCAGCTTGACCTCTTACAGCGACTCTGGAAACACCATATATTTT; CDR3: CASSLTSYSDSGNTIYF
D: NA; V: TRBV23-1; size: few; J: TRBJ1-5; DNA: TGCGCCAGCAGCGGCCGTAGAAGAAATTATCAGCCCCAGCATTTT; CDR3: CASSGRRRNYQPQHF
D: TRBD2; V: TRBV4-1; size: NA; J: TRBJ2-1; DNA: TGCGCCAGCAGCCAAGTGCAGCGGGAGGGCCCAGGGCAGTTCTTC; CDR3: CASSQVQREGPGQFF
D: TRBD2; V: TRBV7-9; size: few; J: TRBJ2-1; DNA: TGTGCCAGCAGCTTCGTAGCGGGAGTCGTTGAGCAGTTCTTC; CDR3: CASSFVAGVVEQFF
D: NA; V: TRBV18; size: NA; J: TRBJ2-7; DNA: TGTGCCAGCTCACCGAAGCCCACCTACGAGCAGTACTTC; CDR3: CASSPKPTYEQYF
D: NA; V: TRBV7-2; size: NA; J: TRBJ2-3; DNA: TGTGCCAGCAGCTTAGATCTAGCGTACGGCACAGATACGCAGTATTTT; CDR3: CASSLDLAYGTDTQYF
D: TRBD1; V: TRBV4-1; size: NA; J: TRBJ1-1; DNA: TGCGCCAGCAGCCAAGACGACAGGGAAGGCACTGAAGCTTTCTTT; CDR3: CASSQDDREGTEAFF
D: TRBD2; V: TRBV4-1; size: NA; J: TRBJ2-5; DNA: TGCGCCAGCAGCCTGTCGCCCTTAGCGGGAGGGCCGGAGACCCAGTACTTC; CDR3: CASSLSPLAGGPETQYF
D: NA; V: TRBV25-1; size: once; J: TRBJ1-2; DNA: TGTGCCAGCAGTGAGCAGGGTATCTATGGCTACACCTTC; CDR3: CASSEQGIYGYTF
D: NA; V: TRBV5-4; size: NA; J: TRBJ2-7; DNA: TGTGCCAGCAGCTCGGGGCACCTCCTCTACGAGCAGTACTTC; CDR3: CASSSGHLLYEQYF
D: TRBD2; V: TRBV29-1; size: once; J: TRBJ2-5; DNA: TGCAGCGTTGAGAGTAGCGGGAGACGGGGCGAGACCCAGTACTTC; CDR3: CSVESSGRRGETQYF
D: TRBD1; V: TRBV5-1; size: NA; J: TRBJ2-2; DNA: TGCGCCAGCACCAAAAGGACAGGGGACACCGGGGAGCTGTTTTTT; CDR3: CASTKRTGDTGELFF
D: NA; V: TRBV7-9; size: NA; J: TRBJ2-2; DNA: TGTGCCAGCAGCTTAGGGTTCTCCGGGGAGCTGTTTTTT; CDR3: CASSLGFSGELFF
D: NA; V: TRBV11-2; size: NA; J: TRBJ2-4; DNA: TGTGCCAGCAGCTTACTGTCACCTCAGTACTTC; CDR3: CASSLLSPQYF
D: TRBD2; V: TRBV23-1; size: NA; J: TRBJ2-7; DNA: TGCGCCAGCAGGCAACTTTTGGGACTAGCGGAATACGAGCAGTACTTC; CDR3: CASRQLLGLAEYEQYF
D: NA; V: TRBV7-2; size: NA; J: TRBJ2-1; DNA: TGTGCCAGCAGCCTCGGGCTTCCCTCAACTGAGCAGTTCTTC; CDR3: CASSLGLPSTEQFF
D: NA; V: TRBV7-3; size: few; J: TRBJ2-2; DNA: TGTGCCAGCAGCCTCCCGAACACCGGGGAGCTGTTTTTT; CDR3: CASSLPNTGELFF
D: NA; V: TRBV2; size: NA; J: TRBJ1-4; DNA: TGTGCCAGCAGTGACAGGCGGAGGAGTGAAAAACTGTTTTTT; CDR3: CASSDRRRSEKLFF
D: NA; V: TRBV5-5; size: NA; J: TRBJ1-6; DNA: TGTGCCAGCAGTCCCTGGGGTAATTCACCCCTCCACTTT; CDR3: CASSPWGNSPLHF
D: NA; V: TRBV7-7; size: NA; J: TRBJ2-5; DNA: TGTGCTAGCAGCCGCCCTCAAGAGACCCAGTACTTC; CDR3: CASSRPQETQYF
D: NA; V: TRBV6-6; size: NA; J: TRBJ2-3; DNA: TGTGCCAGCAGTTTAGCCCCGCTAACAATCACAGATACGCAGTATTTT; CDR3: CASSLAPLTITDTQYF
D: NA; V: TRBV6-1; size: NA; J: TRBJ2-7; DNA: TGTGCCAGCAGCGCAGCCTGGAGGGAGCAGTACTTC; CDR3: CASSAAWREQYF
D: NA; V: TRBV2; size: NA; J: TRBJ2-3; DNA: TGTGCCAGCAGGGCACAGTCAGATACGCAGTATTTT; CDR3: CASRAQSDTQYF
D: TRBD2; V: TRBV7-9; size: NA; J: TRBJ2-3; DNA: TGTGCCAGCAGCATTGGACTAGCCGGTGATACGCAGTATTTT; CDR3: CASSIGLAGDTQYF
D: TRBD1; V: TRBV10-3; size: NA; J: TRBJ2-5; DNA: TGTGCCATCAGTACCGGGACAGGGGGCCTGGAGACCCAGTACTTC; CDR3: CAISTGTGGLETQYF
D: NA; V: TRBV29-1; size: NA; J: TRBJ2-3; DNA: TGCAGCGTTGAAGGCCCCAGGGGTACGAGCACAGATACGCAGTATTTT; CDR3: CSVEGPRGTSTDTQYF
D: TRBD1; V: TRBV5-1; size: NA; J: TRBJ2-3; DNA: TGCGCCAGCAGCTTGGGGGACAGGGCGACAGATACGCAGTATTTT; CDR3: CASSLGDRATDTQYF